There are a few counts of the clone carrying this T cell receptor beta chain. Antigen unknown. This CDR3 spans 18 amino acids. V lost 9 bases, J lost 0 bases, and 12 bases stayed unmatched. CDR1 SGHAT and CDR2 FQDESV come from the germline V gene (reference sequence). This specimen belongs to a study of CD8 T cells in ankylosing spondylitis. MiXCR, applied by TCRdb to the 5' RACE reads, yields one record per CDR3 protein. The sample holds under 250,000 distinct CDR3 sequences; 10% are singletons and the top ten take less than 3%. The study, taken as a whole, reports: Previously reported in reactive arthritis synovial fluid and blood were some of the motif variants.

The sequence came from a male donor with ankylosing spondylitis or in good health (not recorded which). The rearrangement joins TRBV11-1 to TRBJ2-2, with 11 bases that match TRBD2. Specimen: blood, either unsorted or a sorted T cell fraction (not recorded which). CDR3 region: CARTPPGLAATNTGELFF. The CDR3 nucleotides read TGTGCCAGGACCCCTCCGGGACTAGCGGCCACGAACACCGGGGAGCTGTTTTTT.